This T cell receptor beta chain was captured in a study of Ad26.COV2.S vaccination and SARS-CoV-2 variants. Treatment reported: 19 received Ad26.COV2.S at low or high dose, single or two shots; several received placebo; per-sample allocation not given. Sampling happened 63 days after the first vaccine or placebo injection. TCRdb's copy holds only in-frame clones and misses some; the assay was immunoSEQ multiplex PCR. The data show about 400,000 clones, over 75% seen once. With respect to this clone: Sequence at one end of the junction differs from germline and may be a read error.

The V gene's germline CDR1 is SGHDT and CDR2 YYEEEE. The CDR3 contains 14 residues. The rearrangement joins TRBV5-6 to TRBJ2-5; TRBD1 aligns across 8 bases. The origin of this receptor is a person between 18 and 65 years old who received the Ad26.COV2.S COVID-19 vaccine or a placebo. Sequenced material: peripheral blood, taken in a trial of Ad26.COV2.S vaccine versus placebo. The chain's CDR3 is CASSTRTGSRDRDF. CDR3 sequence (DNA): TGTGCCAGCAGCACCCGGACAGGGTCACGAGACCGGGACTTC. Complete variable domain (other parts from reference TRBV5-6 and TRBJ2-5): DAGVTQSPTHLIKTRGQQVTLRCSPKSGHDTVSWYQQALGQGPQFIFQYYEEEERQRGNFPDRFSGHQFPNYSSELNVNALLLGDSALYLCASSTRTGSRDRDFGPGTRLLVL.